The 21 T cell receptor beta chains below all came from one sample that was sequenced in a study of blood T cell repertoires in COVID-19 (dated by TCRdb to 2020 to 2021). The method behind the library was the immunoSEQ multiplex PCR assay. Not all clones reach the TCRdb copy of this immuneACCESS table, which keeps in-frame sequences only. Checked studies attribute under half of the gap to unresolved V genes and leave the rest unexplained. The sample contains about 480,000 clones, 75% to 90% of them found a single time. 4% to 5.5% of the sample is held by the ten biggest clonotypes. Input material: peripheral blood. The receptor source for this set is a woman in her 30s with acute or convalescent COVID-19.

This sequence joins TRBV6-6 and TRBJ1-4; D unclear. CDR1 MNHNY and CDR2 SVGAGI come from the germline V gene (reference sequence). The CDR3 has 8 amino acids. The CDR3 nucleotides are TGTGCTCAAAAAAAACTGTTTTTT. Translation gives CAQKKLFF.

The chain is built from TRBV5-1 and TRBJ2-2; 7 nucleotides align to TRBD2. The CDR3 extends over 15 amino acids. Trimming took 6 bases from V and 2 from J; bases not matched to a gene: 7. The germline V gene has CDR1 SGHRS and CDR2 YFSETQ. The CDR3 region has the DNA TGCGCCAGCACCTGGGAGGGCCACAACACCGGGGAGCTGTTTTTT. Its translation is CASTWEGHNTGELFF.

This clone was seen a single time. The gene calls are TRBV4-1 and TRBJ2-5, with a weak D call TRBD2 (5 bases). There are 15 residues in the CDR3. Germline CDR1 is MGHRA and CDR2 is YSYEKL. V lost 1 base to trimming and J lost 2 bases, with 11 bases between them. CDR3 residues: CASSQVVTGQETQYF. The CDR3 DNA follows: TGCGCCAGCAGCCAAGTAGTGACGGGGCAAGAGACCCAGTACTTC.

The CDR3 coding sequence is TGTGCCAGCAGTTCCGGAGGGTCAGGGTCTAATGAAAAACTGTTTTTT. It yields the protein CASSSGGSGSNEKLFF. The V call is TRBV28, the J call TRBJ1-4; D possibly corresponds to TRBD1 (5 bases). In germline, CDR1 is MDHEN, CDR2 SYDVKM. The germline V and J ends were trimmed by 4 bases and 3 bases, with 15 bases remaining between them. CDR3 size: 16 residues.

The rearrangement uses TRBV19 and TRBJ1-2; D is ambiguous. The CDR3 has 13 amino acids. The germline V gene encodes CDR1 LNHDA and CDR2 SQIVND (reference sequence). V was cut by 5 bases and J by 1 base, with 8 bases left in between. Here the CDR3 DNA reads TGTGCCAGTAGTTTTCGGGATAACTATGGCTACACCTTC. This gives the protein CASSFRDNYGYTF. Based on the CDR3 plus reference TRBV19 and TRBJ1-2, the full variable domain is DGGITQSPKYLFRKEGQNVTLSCEQNLNHDAMYWYRQDPGQGLRLIYYSQIVNDFQKGDIAEGYSVSREKKESFPLTVTSAQKNPTAFYLCASSFRDNYGYTFGSGTRLTVV.

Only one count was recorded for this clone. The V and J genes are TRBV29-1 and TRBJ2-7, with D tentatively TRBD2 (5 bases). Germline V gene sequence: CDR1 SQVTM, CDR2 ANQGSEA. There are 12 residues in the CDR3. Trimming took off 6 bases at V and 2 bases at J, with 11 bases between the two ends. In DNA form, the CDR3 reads TGCAGCGTCTCCGGGGATACCTACGAGCAGTACTTC. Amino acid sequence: CSVSGDTYEQYF.

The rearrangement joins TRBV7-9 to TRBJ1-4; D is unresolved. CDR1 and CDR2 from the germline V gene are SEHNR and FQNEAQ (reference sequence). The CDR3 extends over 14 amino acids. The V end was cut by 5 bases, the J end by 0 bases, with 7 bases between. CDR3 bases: TGTGCCAGCAGCACGATAGCAACTAATGAAAAACTGTTTTTT. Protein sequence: CASSTIATNEKLFF.

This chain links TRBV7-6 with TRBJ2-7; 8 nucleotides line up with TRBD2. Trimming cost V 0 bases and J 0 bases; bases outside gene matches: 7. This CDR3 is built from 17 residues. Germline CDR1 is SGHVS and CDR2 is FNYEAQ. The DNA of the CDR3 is TGTGCCAGCAGCTTAGCGGCTGGCGGGGGGAGCTCCTACGAGCAGTACTTC. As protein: CASSLAAGGGSSYEQYF. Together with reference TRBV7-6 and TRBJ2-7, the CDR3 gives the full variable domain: GAGVSQSPRYKVTKRGQDVALRCDPISGHVSLYWYRQALGQGPEFLTYFNYEAQQDKSGLPNDRFSAERPEGSISTLTIQRTEQRDSAMYRCASSLAAGGGSSYEQYFGPGTRLTVT.

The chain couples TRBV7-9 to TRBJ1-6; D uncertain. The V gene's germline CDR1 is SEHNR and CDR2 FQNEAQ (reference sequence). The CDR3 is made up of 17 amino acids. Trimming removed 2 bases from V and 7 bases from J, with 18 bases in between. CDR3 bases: TGTGCCAGCAGCTTAAAAGTCGGAGGGCCCGGCAATTCACCCCTCCACTTT. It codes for CASSLKVGGPGNSPLHF.

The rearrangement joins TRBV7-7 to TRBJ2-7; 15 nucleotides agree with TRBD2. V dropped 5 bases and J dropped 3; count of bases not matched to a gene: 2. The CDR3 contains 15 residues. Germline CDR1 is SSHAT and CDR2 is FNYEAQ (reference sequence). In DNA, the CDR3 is TGTGCCAGCAGCCCGGGACTAGCGGGGGGCTACGAGCAGTACTTC. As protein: CASSPGLAGGYEQYF.

The CDR3 loop is CATSRVEAFLNEQFF. The CDR3 coding sequence is TGTGCCACCAGCAGAGTTGAGGCTTTCCTCAATGAGCAGTTCTTC. This chain joins TRBV15 and TRBJ2-1; D uncertain. The CDR3 runs 15 residues. Germline values: CDR1 LNHNV, CDR2 YYDKDF (reference sequence). Trimming left V 1 base short and J 6 bases short, with 13 bases between.

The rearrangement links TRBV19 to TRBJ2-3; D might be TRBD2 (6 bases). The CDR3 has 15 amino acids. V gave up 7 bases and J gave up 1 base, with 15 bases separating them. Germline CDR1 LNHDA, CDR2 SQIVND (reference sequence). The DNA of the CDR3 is TGTGCCAGTATGGCGGGGACGTGGGGCACAGATACGCAGTATTTT. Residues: CASMAGTWGTDTQYF.

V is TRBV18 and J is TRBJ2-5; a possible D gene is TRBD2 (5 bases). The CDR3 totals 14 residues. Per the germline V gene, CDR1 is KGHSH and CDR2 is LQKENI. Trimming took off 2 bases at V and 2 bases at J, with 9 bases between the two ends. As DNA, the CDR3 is TGTGCCAGCTCACCAATCGGCGGGCAAGAGACCCAGTACTTC. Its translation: CASSPIGGQETQYF.

The CDR3 is CASGRQGYGNEQFF. The CDR3 region has the DNA TGTGCCAGCGGAAGACAGGGGTACGGCAATGAGCAGTTCTTC. The chain combines TRBV2 with TRBJ2-1; 8 bases line up with TRBD1. This CDR3 is built from 14 residues. Germline V gives CDR1 SNHLY, CDR2 FYNNEI. The trim removed 8 bases at V and 6 bases at J, leaving 9 bases unmatched.

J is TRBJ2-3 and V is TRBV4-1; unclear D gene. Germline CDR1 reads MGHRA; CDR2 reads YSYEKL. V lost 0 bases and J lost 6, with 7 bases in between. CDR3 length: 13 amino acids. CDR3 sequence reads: CASSQDVSDTQYF. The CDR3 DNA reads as TGCGCCAGCAGCCAAGATGTTAGTGATACGCAGTATTTT.

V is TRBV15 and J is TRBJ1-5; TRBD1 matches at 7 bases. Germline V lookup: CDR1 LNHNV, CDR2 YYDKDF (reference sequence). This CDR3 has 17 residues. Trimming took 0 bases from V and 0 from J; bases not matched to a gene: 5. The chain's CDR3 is CATSRDRQGSSNQPQHF. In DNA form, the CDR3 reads TGTGCCACCAGCAGAGACCGACAGGGCTCTAGCAATCAGCCCCAGCATTTT.

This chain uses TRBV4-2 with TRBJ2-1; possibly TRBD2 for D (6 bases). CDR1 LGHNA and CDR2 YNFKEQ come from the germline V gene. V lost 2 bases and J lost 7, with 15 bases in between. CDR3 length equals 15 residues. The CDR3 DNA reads TGTGCCAGCAGCCAATGGAGGGACGCGGGGAATGAGCAGTTCTTC. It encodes CASSQWRDAGNEQFF.

The CDR3 region is CASSQVPGRSDYGYTF. CDR3 DNA sequence: TGCGCCAGCAGCCAAGTGCCAGGGCGATCGGACTATGGCTACACCTTC. The chain recombines TRBV4-1 with TRBJ1-2; TRBD1 is a possible D gene (5 bases). V shed 1 base and J shed 3 bases, with 15 bases lying between them. Germline values: CDR1 MGHRA, CDR2 YSYEKL. This CDR3 is 16 amino acids long.

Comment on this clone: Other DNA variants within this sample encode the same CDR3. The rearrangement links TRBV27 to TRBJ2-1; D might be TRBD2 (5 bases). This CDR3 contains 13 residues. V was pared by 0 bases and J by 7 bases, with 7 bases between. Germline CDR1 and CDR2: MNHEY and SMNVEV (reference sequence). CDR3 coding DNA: TGTGCCAGCAGTTTATCCGGGGTGAATGAGCAGTTCTTC. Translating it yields CASSLSGVNEQFF.

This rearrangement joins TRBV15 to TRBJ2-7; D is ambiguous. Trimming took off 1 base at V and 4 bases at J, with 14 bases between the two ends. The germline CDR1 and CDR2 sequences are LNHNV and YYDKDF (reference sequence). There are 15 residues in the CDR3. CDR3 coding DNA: TGTGCCACCAGCAGAGTCGAGCGTGCCCCTTACGAGCAGTACTTC. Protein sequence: CATSRVERAPYEQYF.

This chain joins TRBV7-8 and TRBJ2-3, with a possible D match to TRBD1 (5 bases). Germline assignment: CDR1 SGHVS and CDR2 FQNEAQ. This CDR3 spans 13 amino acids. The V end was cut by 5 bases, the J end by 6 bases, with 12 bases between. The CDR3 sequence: CASSLQDGDTQYF. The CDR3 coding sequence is TGTGCCAGCAGCCTACAGGACGGGGATACGCAGTATTTT.